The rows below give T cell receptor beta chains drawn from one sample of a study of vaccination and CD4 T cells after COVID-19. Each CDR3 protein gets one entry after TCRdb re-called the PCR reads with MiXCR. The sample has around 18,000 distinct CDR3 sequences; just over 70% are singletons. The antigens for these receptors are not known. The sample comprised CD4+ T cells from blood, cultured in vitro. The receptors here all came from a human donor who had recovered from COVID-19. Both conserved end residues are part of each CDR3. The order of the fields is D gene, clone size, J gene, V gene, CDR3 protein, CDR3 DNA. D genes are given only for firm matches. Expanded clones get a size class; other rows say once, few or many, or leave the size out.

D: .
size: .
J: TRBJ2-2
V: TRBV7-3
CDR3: CASSLAPRGESGELFF
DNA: TGTGCCAGCAGCTTAGCCCCTAGAGGGGAGTCCGGGGAGCTGTTTTTT

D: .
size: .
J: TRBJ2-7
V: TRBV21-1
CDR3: CASSPRDRGQYEQYF
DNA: TGTGCCAGCAGCCCCCGGGACAGGGGGCAATACGAGCAGTACTTC

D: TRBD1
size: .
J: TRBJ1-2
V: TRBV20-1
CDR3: CSARGTGANYGYTF
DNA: TGCAGTGCTCGTGGGACAGGTGCAAACTATGGCTACACCTTC

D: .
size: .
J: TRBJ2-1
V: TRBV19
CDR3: CASSPGLYNEQFF
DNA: TGTGCCAGTAGCCCGGGACTCTACAATGAGCAGTTCTTC

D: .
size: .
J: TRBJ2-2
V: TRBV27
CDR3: CASSSPSFGELFF
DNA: TGTGCCAGCAGTAGCCCTAGCTTTGGGGAGCTGTTTTTT

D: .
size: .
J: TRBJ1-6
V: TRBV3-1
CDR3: CASIGSYNSPLHF
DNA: TGTGCCAGCATCGGCTCCTATAATTCACCCCTCCACTTT

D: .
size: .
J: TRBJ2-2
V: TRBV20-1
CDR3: CSARDLEDRTGELFF
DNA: TGCAGTGCTAGAGATCTGGAGGACCGCACCGGGGAGCTGTTTTTT

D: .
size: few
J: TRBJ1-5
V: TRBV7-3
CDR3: CASSLDSNQPQHF
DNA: TGTGCCAGCAGCCTGGACAGCAATCAGCCCCAGCATTTT

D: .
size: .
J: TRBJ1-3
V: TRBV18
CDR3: CASSPGISGNTIYF
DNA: TGTGCCAGCTCCCCCGGGATCTCTGGAAACACCATATATTTT

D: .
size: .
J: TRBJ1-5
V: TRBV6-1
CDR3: CASSPSNQPQHF
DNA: TGTGCCAGCAGTCCCTCCAATCAGCCCCAGCATTTT

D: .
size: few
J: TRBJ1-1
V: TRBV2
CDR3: CASSEQGTTEAFF
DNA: TGTGCCAGCAGTGAACAGGGTACGACTGAAGCTTTCTTT

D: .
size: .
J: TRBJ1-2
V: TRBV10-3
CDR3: CAIWAGKVNYGYTF
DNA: TGTGCCATCTGGGCAGGGAAGGTTAACTATGGCTACACCTTC

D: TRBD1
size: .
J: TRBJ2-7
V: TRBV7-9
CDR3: CAIPQGAAVEQYF
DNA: TGTGCCATCCCCCAGGGGGCGGCTGTTGAGCAGTACTTC

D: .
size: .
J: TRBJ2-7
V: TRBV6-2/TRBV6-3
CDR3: CASSNGQIWALEQYF
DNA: TGTGCCAGCAGTAACGGACAGATCTGGGCCCTCGAGCAGTACTTC

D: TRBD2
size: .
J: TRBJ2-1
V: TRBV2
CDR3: CASSPGRAEQFF
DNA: TGTGCCAGCAGCCCAGGGAGGGCGGAGCAGTTCTTC

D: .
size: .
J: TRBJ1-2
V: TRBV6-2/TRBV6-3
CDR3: CASSDILSGTSNYGYTF
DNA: TGTGCCAGCAGCGACATTTTATCCGGGACATCGAACTATGGCTACACCTTC

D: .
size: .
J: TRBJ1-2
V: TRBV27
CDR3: CASSGIYGYTF
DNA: TGTGCCAGCAGTGGGATCTATGGCTACACCTTC

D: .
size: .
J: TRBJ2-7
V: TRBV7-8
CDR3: CASSPSRWSYEQYF
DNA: TGTGCCAGCAGCCCTAGCCGGTGGTCCTACGAGCAGTACTTC

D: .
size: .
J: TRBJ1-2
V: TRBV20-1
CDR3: CSARDLTGGEGYTF
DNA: TGCAGTGCTAGAGATCTAACAGGAGGGGAAGGCTACACCTTC

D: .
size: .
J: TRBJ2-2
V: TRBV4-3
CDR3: CASSSHTGELFF
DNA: TGCGCCAGCAGCTCTCACACCGGGGAGCTGTTTTTT

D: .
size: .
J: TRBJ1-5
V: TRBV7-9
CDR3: CASSLGGEFNQPQHF
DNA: TGTGCCAGCAGCTTAGGGGGAGAGTTCAATCAGCCCCAGCATTTT

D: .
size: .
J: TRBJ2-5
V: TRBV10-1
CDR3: CATSEGLQETQYF
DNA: TGCGCCACCTCCGAAGGTCTCCAAGAGACCCAGTACTTC

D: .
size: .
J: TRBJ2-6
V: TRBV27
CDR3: CASSLRSGANVLTF
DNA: TGTGCCAGCAGTTTAAGGTCTGGGGCCAACGTCCTGACTTTC

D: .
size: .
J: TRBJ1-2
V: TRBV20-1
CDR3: CSARGMDENGYTF
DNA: TGCAGTGCTAGAGGAATGGACGAAAATGGCTACACCTTC

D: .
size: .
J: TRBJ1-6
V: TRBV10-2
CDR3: CASSADRPLHF
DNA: TGCGCCAGCAGTGCCGATCGGCCCCTCCACTTT

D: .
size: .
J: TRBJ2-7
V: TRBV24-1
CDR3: CATSDSQGYEQYF
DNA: TGTGCCACCAGTGATTCTCAGGGCTACGAGCAGTACTTC

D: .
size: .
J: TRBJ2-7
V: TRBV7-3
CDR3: CASSQVVGRINEQYF
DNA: TGCGCCAGCAGCCAAGTAGTCGGGAGAATAAACGAGCAGTACTTC

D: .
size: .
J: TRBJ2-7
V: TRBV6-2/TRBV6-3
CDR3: CASSYNAYEQYF
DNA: TGTGCCAGCAGTTACAACGCCTACGAGCAGTACTTC

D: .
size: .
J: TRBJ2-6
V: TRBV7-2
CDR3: CASSLTGTASGANVLTF
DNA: TGTGCCAGCAGCTTGACCGGGACTGCCTCTGGGGCCAACGTCCTGACTTTC

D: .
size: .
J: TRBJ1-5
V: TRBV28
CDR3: CASSFITGGSNQPQHF
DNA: TGTGCCAGCAGTTTTATAACGGGGGGAAGCAATCAGCCCCAGCATTTT

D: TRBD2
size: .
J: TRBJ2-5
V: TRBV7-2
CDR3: CASSPGTSGSYETQYF
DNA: TGTGCCAGCAGCCCCGGGACTAGCGGGAGTTATGAGACCCAGTACTTC

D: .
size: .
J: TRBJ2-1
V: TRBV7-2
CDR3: CASSLNRVVDEQFF
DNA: TGTGCCAGCAGCTTAAACAGGGTAGTCGATGAGCAGTTCTTC